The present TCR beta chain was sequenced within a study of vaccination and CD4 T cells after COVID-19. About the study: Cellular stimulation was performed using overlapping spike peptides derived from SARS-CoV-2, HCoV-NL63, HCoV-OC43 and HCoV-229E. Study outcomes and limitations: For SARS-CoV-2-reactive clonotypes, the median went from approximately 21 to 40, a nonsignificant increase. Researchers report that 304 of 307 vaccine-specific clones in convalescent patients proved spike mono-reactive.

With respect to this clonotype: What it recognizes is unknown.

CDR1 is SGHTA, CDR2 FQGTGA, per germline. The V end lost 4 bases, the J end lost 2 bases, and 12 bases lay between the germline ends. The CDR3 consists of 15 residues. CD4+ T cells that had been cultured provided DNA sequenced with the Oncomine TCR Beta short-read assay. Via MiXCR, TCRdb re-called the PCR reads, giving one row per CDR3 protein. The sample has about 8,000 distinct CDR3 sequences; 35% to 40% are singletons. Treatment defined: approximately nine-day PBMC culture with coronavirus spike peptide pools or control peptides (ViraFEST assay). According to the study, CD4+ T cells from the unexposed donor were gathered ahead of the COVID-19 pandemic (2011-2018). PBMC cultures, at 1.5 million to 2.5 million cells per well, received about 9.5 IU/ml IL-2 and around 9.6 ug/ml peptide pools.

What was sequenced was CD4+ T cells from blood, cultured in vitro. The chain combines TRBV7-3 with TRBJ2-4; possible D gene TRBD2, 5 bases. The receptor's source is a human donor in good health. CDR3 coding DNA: TGTGCCAGCAGCTCAACCGGGAACACCAAAAACATTCAGTACTTC. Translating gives CASSSTGNTKNIQYF. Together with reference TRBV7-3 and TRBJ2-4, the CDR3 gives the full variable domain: GAGVSQTPSNKVTEKGKYVELRCDPISGHTALYWYRQSLGQGPEFLIYFQGTGAADDSGLPNDRFFAVRPEGSVSTLKIQRTERGDSAVYLCASSSTGNTKNIQYFGAGTRLSVL.